The 27 T cell receptor beta chains given below trace back to one sample, sequenced in a study of blood T cell repertoires in COVID-19. Profiled with immunoSEQ multiplex PCR; TCRdb holds only in-frame clones, not every one. The sample includes more than 300,000 clones, roughly four fifths of them seen just once. Material for sequencing was PBMCs or T cells enriched from blood (not recorded which). These receptors all come from a woman between 50 and 59 years old who had recovered from COVID-19.

The chain employs TRBV27 and TRBJ1-4; 8 nucleotides align to TRBD1. This CDR3 is built from 15 residues. The germline CDR1 and CDR2 sequences are MNHEY and SMNVEV (reference sequence). The trim removed 5 bases at V and 8 bases at J, leaving 10 bases unmatched. CDR3: CASSPGDRWPEKLFF. The CDR3 DNA follows: TGTGCCAGCAGTCCGGGGGACAGGTGGCCCGAAAAACTGTTTTTT.

The V and J genes are TRBV3-1 (or the pseudogene TRBV3-2) and TRBJ1-2, with no clear D. This CDR3 has 14 residues. Germline V gene data show CDR1 as LGHDT and CDR2 as YNNKEL (reference sequence). Trimming removed 2 bases at V and 12 bases at J, with 19 bases between. In DNA, the CDR3 is TGTGCCAGCAGCCAATGGAATCGCCAGGTCCCGGACACCTTC. Translation gives CASSQWNRQVPDTF.

The CDR3 region is CASSVAGDRLYEQYF. Written as DNA, the CDR3 is TGTGCCAGCAGCGTAGCGGGGGACAGACTCTACGAGCAGTACTTC. The gene calls are TRBV9 and TRBJ2-7; possibly TRBD1 for D (7 bases). The CDR3 spans 15 residues. Germline CDR1 SGDLS, CDR2 YYNGEE. V lost 0 bases, J lost 3 bases, and 13 bases lay in between.

The J gene is TRBJ2-6, the V gene TRBV7-3; a possible D gene is TRBD1 (5 bases). Deletions cut 5 bases from V and 0 bases from J, with 8 bases between. The germline V gene has CDR1 SGHTA and CDR2 FQGTGA. The CDR3 consists of 15 residues. CDR3 residues: CASSATASGANVLTF. CDR3 bases: TGTGCCAGCAGCGCGACAGCCTCTGGGGCCAACGTCCTGACTTTC.

This clone was seen more than once but under ten times. The chain is built from TRBV4-3 and TRBJ1-2; D is undetermined. CDR3 length equals 14 residues. The ends were cut back, 0 bases at V and 8 bases at J, with 13 bases in the middle. CDR1 is LGHNA, CDR2 YSLEER, per germline. CDR3 loop: CASSQESGRRGYTF. The CDR3 nucleotides read TGCGCCAGCAGCCAAGAAAGCGGCAGGCGGGGCTACACCTTC.

This sequence joins TRBV19 and TRBJ2-1, with 9 bases lining up with TRBD2. This CDR3 has 17 amino acids. Per the germline V gene, CDR1 is LNHDA and CDR2 is SQIVND (reference sequence). With V trimmed by 3 bases and J by 10 bases, 16 bases remained unmatched. The CDR3: CASSIGGAGGRREEQFF. The CDR3 DNA reads TGTGCCAGTAGTATTGGAGGTGCGGGGGGGCGACGTGAGGAGCAGTTCTTC.

The rearrangement joins TRBV11-2 to TRBJ1-5; TRBD1 might be the D (5 bases). The CDR3 contains 17 residues. Trimming left V 0 bases short and J 3 bases short, with 15 bases between. Germline V gene sequence: CDR1 SGHAT, CDR2 FQNNGV. The chain's CDR3 is CASSLDPLPGVNQPQHF. CDR3 in DNA: TGTGCCAGCAGCTTAGATCCCCTCCCGGGGGTCAATCAGCCCCAGCATTTT.

The chain combines TRBV10-3 with TRBJ1-2, with a tentative D call TRBD1 (6 bases). V was trimmed by 0 bases and J by 4 bases, leaving 21 bases between them. Germline CDR1 and CDR2: ENHRY and SYGVKD. This CDR3 comprises 18 residues. CDR3: CAISESAMGGASIYGYTF. The DNA for the CDR3 is TGTGCCATCAGTGAGTCAGCGATGGGGGGGGCGTCCATCTATGGCTACACCTTC.

J is TRBJ2-3 and V is TRBV2, with TRBD2 identical over 7 bases. Trimming removed 8 bases from V and 4 bases from J; junction bases left unmatched: 6. CDR3 length equals 13 residues. The germline V gene has CDR1 SNHLY and CDR2 FYNNEI. The CDR3 nucleotides read TGTGCCAGCTTAACGGGGGGTTCAGATACGCAGTATTTT. This codes for CASLTGGSDTQYF.

This clone was detected only a few times. V usage is TRBV30 and J usage is TRBJ2-7, with 7 bases aligning to TRBD1. CDR1 is GTSNPN and CDR2 is SVGIG in the germline V gene (reference sequence). The CDR3 has 13 amino acids. The V segment lost 2 bases and the J segment 6 bases; nucleotides outside the gene matches: 7. CDR3 protein: CAWSFEGAGEQYF. Written as DNA, the CDR3 is TGTGCCTGGAGTTTTGAGGGGGCGGGCGAGCAGTACTTC.

The chain links TRBV11-2 to TRBJ1-6, with 10 bases identical to TRBD1. V was clipped by 0 bases and J by 9 bases; unmatched bases: 8. The CDR3 has 17 amino acids. Per the germline V gene, CDR1 is SGHAT and CDR2 is FQNNGV. The CDR3, as DNA: TGTGCCAGCAGCTTAGAAATGGGACAGGGGATAAGTTCACCCCTCCACTTT. It is translated as CASSLEMGQGISSPLHF.

The rearrangement links TRBV5-6 to TRBJ2-7; D perhaps matches TRBD2 (5 bases). This CDR3 region has 15 residues. Germline CDR1 SGHDT, CDR2 YYEEEE. With 3 bases removed from V and 2 bases from J, the gap between germline ends came to 15 bases. For the CDR3, the DNA is TGTGCCAGCAGCTACCTAGGACTCACGACCTACGAGCAGTACTTC. Protein: CASSYLGLTTYEQYF.

This sequence joins TRBV9 and TRBJ1-1; 7 bases are shared with TRBD1. This CDR3 region has 14 residues. The germline V gene encodes CDR1 SGDLS and CDR2 YYNGEE. Unmatched junction bases numbered 7, after V lost 3 bases and J lost 5 bases. Here the CDR3 DNA reads TGTGCCAGCAGCGAAGGGGGCGAGGGGACTGAAGCTTTCTTT. Translated: CASSEGGEGTEAFF.

This clone has a single count. The chain employs TRBV7-8 and TRBJ2-5; 10 bases align to TRBD2. CDR3 length equals 16 residues. V dropped 4 bases and J dropped 1; count of bases not matched to a gene: 6. Germline V lookup: CDR1 SGHVS, CDR2 FQNEAQ. The CDR3 reads CASSSVAGGVQETQYF. CDR3 nucleotides: TGTGCCAGCAGCTCCGTAGCGGGAGGCGTCCAAGAGACCCAGTACTTC.

The CDR3 protein is CASSTAQAYNEQFF. For the CDR3, the DNA is TGTGCCAGCAGTACTGCGCAGGCCTACAATGAGCAGTTCTTC. This chain connects TRBV28 to TRBJ2-1; D gene unclear. Germline lookup yields CDR1 MDHEN and CDR2 SYDVKM. This CDR3 has 14 amino acids. With 5 bases removed from V and 2 bases from J, the gap between germline ends came to 10 bases.

The chain carries TRBV5-5 and TRBJ2-5, with D tentatively TRBD2 (6 bases). Trimming cost V 2 bases and J 1 base, with 12 bases left between them. The CDR3 totals 15 residues. Per germline, CDR1 SGHKS and CDR2 YYEKEE (reference sequence). Here the CDR3 DNA reads TGTGCCAGCAGCTTTAACGGGAGCCCCCAAGAGACCCAGTACTTC. Its translation: CASSFNGSPQETQYF. The variable domain in full, with the rest retrieved from reference TRBV5-5 and TRBJ2-5, is DAGVTQSPTHLIKTRGQQVTLRCSPISGHKSVSWYQQVLGQGPQFIFQYYEKEERGRGNFPDRFSARQFPNYSSELNVNALLLGDSALYLCASSFNGSPQETQYFGPGTRLLVL.

The gene calls are TRBV5-1 and TRBJ2-1; tentatively, D is TRBD1 (6 bases). Looked up from germline, CDR1 is SGHRS and CDR2 is YFSETQ. CDR3 length: 11 residues. CDR3 protein: CVRGILNEQFF. CDR3 sequence (DNA): TGCGTCAGGGGCATACTCAATGAGCAGTTCTTC.

CDR3 DNA: TGTGCCAGCAGCCGGTCAACTAACTATGGCTACACCTTC. It yields the protein CASSRSTNYGYTF. The chain has TRBV27 and TRBJ1-2; D uncertain. CDR1 and CDR2 from the germline V gene are MNHEY and SMNVEV (reference sequence). There are 13 residues in the CDR3. V shed 6 bases and J shed 0 bases, with 8 bases lying between them.

The chain has TRBV27 and TRBJ1-2, with 7 bases identical to TRBD1. Germline values: CDR1 MNHEY, CDR2 SMNVEV (reference sequence). This CDR3 is built from 15 residues. Trimming cost V 0 bases and J 5 bases; bases outside gene matches: 6. CDR3 sequence reads: CASSLSGGQSYGYTF. CDR3 nucleotide sequence: TGTGCCAGCAGTTTATCCGGGGGACAGAGTTATGGCTACACCTTC.

The chain recombines TRBV12-5 with TRBJ1-2; the match to TRBD1 covers 8 bases. The trim removed 5 bases at V and 7 bases at J, leaving 15 bases unmatched. The length of the CDR3 is 16 residues. Per the germline V gene, CDR1 is LGHNT and CDR2 is FRNRAP. CDR3 nucleotides: TGTGCTAGTGGTACGAACCCCGTGACAGGGGCTGGTGGCTACACCTTC. It is translated as CASGTNPVTGAGGYTF.

The V and J genes are TRBV19 and TRBJ1-6; unclear D gene. CDR1 and CDR2 (germline): LNHDA, SQIVND (reference sequence). This CDR3 is 14 amino acids long. V was cut by 3 bases and J by 9 bases, with 12 bases left in between. In nucleotides, the CDR3 is TGTGCCAGTAGTATGGTCGGGTTTGGTTCACCCCTCCACTTT. The encoded protein is CASSMVGFGSPLHF.

The chain employs TRBV5-4 and TRBJ2-5; 10 bases align to TRBD1. V shed 1 base and J 4 bases; nucleotides not matched to a gene: 4. The length of the CDR3 is 15 residues. Germline CDR1 and CDR2: SGHNT and YYREEE (reference sequence). DNA of the CDR3: TGTGCCAGCAGCTTGCCGGGACAGGGGCTAGAGACCCAGTACTTC. Encoded protein: CASSLPGQGLETQYF.

The genes are TRBV23-1 and TRBJ1-5; TRBD1 matches 9 bases. TRBV23-1 is assigned to the ORF class and has an uncertain function. The CDR3 has 18 residues. V gave up 6 bases and J gave up 7 bases; unmatched junction bases: 19. CDR3 protein: CASRPPGQGYGRGQPQHF. The DNA of the CDR3 is TGCGCCAGCAGACCACCGGGACAGGGCTACGGGAGGGGGCAGCCCCAGCATTTT.

V is TRBV29-1 and J is TRBJ2-7; 9 positions agree with TRBD2. V trimming: 7 bases; J trimming: 2 bases; junction bases outside the gene matches: 6. CDR3 length: 13 residues. Germline V gives CDR1 SQVTM, CDR2 ANQGSEA. The CDR3 coding sequence is TGCAGCGCATCCGGCGGGAGGGCCTACGAGCAGTACTTC. Translated: CSASGGRAYEQYF.

The rearrangement uses TRBV6-1 and TRBJ1-1, with D perhaps matching TRBD1 (5 bases). This CDR3 contains 14 residues. The V gene's germline CDR1 is MNHNS and CDR2 SASEGT. V gave up 3 bases and J gave up 4 bases, with 12 bases separating them. The CDR3 nucleotides read TGTGCCAGCAGTGACCAGGTAGGGGTCACTGAAGCTTTCTTT. It yields the protein CASSDQVGVTEAFF.

The V call is TRBV12-3 or TRBV12-4, the J call TRBJ1-1; a weak D match, TRBD1 (5 bases). This CDR3 region has 12 residues. Trimming took 6 bases from V and 5 from J, leaving 10 bases between them. The CDR3 coding sequence is TGTGCCAGCAGGGCTGGGGGGACTGAAGCTTTCTTT. It encodes CASRAGGTEAFF.

The CDR3 loop is CASSEGTTGNTEAFF. CDR3 sequence (DNA): TGTGCCAGCAGTGAGGGGACAACCGGTAACACTGAAGCTTTCTTT. This chain connects TRBV27 to TRBJ1-1; tentative D call: TRBD1 (6 bases). Trimming shortened V by 5 bases and J by 2 bases, and 15 bases separated the two germline ends. CDR3 size: 15 residues. Germline V lookup: CDR1 MNHEY, CDR2 SMNVEV (reference sequence).